The T cell receptor beta chain described here comes from a study of blood T cells in healthy people across ages. Study-wide results and caveats: TCR beta diversity tracked closely with naive T cell percentage.

V was cut by 5 bases and J by 7 bases, with 18 bases left in between. This CDR3 has 14 residues. It was with a sample-barcoded 5' primer and a J-beta primer mix that a second PCR of about 7 to 12 cycles was run. TCRdb ran MiXCR on the 5' RACE reads and lists one entry per CDR3 protein. This sample carries 1.4 million or so distinct CDR3 sequences, less than 45% of them seen once, and the ten largest clones take less than 5%. In regard to this clonotype: Its matching antigen is unknown.

Healthy individuals of Caucasian origin from Russia, aged roughly 6 to 90, served as donors. The sample, about 9.2 milliliters of peripheral blood, was drawn from each donor. The TCR was taken from a young woman in good health. Material for sequencing was blood. The genes are TRBV12-3 or TRBV12-4 and TRBJ2-7; D may be TRBD1 (6 bases). Here the CDR3 reads CASSLDRARGEQYF. The CDR3 DNA reads TGTGCCAGCAGTCTCGACAGAGCGAGGGGGGAGCAGTACTTC.